What follows are 14 T cell receptor beta chains derived from one specimen sequenced in a study of blood T cell repertoires in COVID-19. Profiling relied on immunoSEQ multiplex PCR, and the TCRdb table lists in-frame clones only, not all of them. The sample has about 400,000 clones, approximately 91% seen once. Sequenced sample: PBMCs or T cells enriched from blood (not recorded which). The receptors were gathered from a middle-aged woman with acute COVID-19.

This chain links TRBV11-2 with TRBJ1-1, with a tentative D call TRBD1 (5 bases). V lost 2 bases to trimming and J lost 2 bases, with 15 bases between them. Germline V gene lookup returns CDR1 SGHAT and CDR2 FQNNGV. The length of the CDR3 is 16 residues. In DNA, the CDR3 is TGTGCCAGCAGCTTACATGGTGGCAGGGCCAACACTGAAGCTTTCTTT. Encoded protein: CASSLHGGRANTEAFF.

The genes are TRBV2 and TRBJ2-7; TRBD1 aligns across 7 bases. This CDR3 region has 14 residues. J was trimmed by 6 bases and V by 7 bases; bases with no gene match: 12. Germline V gene data show CDR1 as SNHLY and CDR2 as FYNNEI. The DNA for the CDR3 is TGTGCCAGCACCGAACACAGGGGAATTAGCGAGCAGTACTTC. It encodes CASTEHRGISEQYF.

The chain couples TRBV6-5 to TRBJ2-7, with D tentatively TRBD1 (6 bases). This CDR3 has 13 residues. Germline lookup yields CDR1 MNHEY and CDR2 SVGAGI. The V gene lost 7 bases and the J gene lost 4 bases, with 14 bases spanning the gap. The CDR3 coding sequence is TGTGCCAGCATGGGGCAGGGGACGTACGAGCAGTACTTC. Its protein is CASMGQGTYEQYF.

This chain uses TRBV19 with TRBJ1-4; tentative D call: TRBD1 (6 bases). V lost 6 bases and J lost 7, with 15 bases in between. CDR3 size: 14 residues. Per germline, CDR1 LNHDA and CDR2 SQIVND (reference sequence). CDR3 loop: CASRWAQGGEKLFF. The CDR3 bases are TGTGCCAGTAGGTGGGCCCAAGGGGGTGAAAAACTGTTTTTT. Based on the CDR3 plus reference TRBV19 and TRBJ1-4, the full variable domain is DGGITQSPKYLFRKEGQNVTLSCEQNLNHDAMYWYRQDPGQGLRLIYYSQIVNDFQKGDIAEGYSVSREKKESFPLTVTSAQKNPTAFYLCASRWAQGGEKLFFGSGTQLSVL.

The chain links TRBV12-3 or TRBV12-4 to TRBJ2-1; TRBD2 is a possible D gene (5 bases). The V end lost 11 bases, the J end lost 5 bases, and 16 bases lay between the germline ends. This CDR3 has 13 amino acids. CDR3 nucleotide sequence: TGTGCCCTCCCGGGATCTAGAAACAATGAGCAGTTCTTC. Translated: CALPGSRNNEQFF.

J is TRBJ1-2 and V is TRBV6-5; TRBD1 matches at 8 bases. The CDR3 totals 13 residues. Germline CDR1 reads MNHEY; CDR2 reads SVGAGI. J lost 3 bases, V lost 5 bases, and 2 bases had no gene match. The CDR3 nucleotides are TGTGCCAGCAGTATACAGGGGGACTATGGCTACACCTTC. This translates into CASSIQGDYGYTF.

This clone occurred once. The chain employs TRBV9 and TRBJ1-2, with TRBD1 as a possible D gene (5 bases). The germline gives CDR1 SGDLS, CDR2 YYNGEE. There are 20 residues in the CDR3. V was shortened by 0 bases and J by 0 bases, with 24 bases between the two germline ends. The CDR3 loop is CASSVALGPLTFSSNYGYTF. As DNA, the CDR3 is TGTGCCAGCAGCGTAGCTCTGGGGCCCCTTACTTTCTCTTCTAACTATGGCTACACCTTC.

This clone was seen only once. CDR3 residues: CASSFLGGEAFF. CDR3 DNA: TGTGCCAGCAGTTTTCTCGGTGGTGAAGCTTTCTTT. This chain uses TRBV12-3 or TRBV12-4 with TRBJ1-1; D not certain. There are 12 residues in the CDR3. V lost 3 bases and J 7 bases, leaving 9 bases between the germline ends.

The chain combines TRBV27 with TRBJ1-1; tentatively, D is TRBD1 (5 bases). CDR3 size: 18 residues. V was clipped by 5 bases and J by 3 bases, with 25 bases between them. Germline V gene sequence: CDR1 MNHEY, CDR2 SMNVEV (reference sequence). CDR3 region: CASSPDRLRRGADTEAFF. The CDR3 DNA reads TGTGCCAGCAGTCCGGACCGACTTCGAAGGGGCGCTGACACTGAAGCTTTCTTT.

V is TRBV7-2 and J is TRBJ1-1, with 7 bases aligning to TRBD1. Germline V gene lookup returns CDR1 SGHTA and CDR2 FQGNSA. The CDR3 loop spans 14 amino acids. Unmatched junction bases numbered 3, after V lost 1 base and J lost 4 bases. The CDR3 coding sequence is TGTGCCAGCAGCTTAGAGTACAGGGGCACTGAAGCTTTCTTT. This encodes CASSLEYRGTEAFF.

The chain is built from TRBV5-4 and TRBJ2-1; 10 bases match TRBD2. With V trimmed by 4 bases and J by 5 bases, 6 bases remained unmatched. The length of the CDR3 is 15 residues. Germline V gene lookup returns CDR1 SGHNT and CDR2 YYREEE (reference sequence). The CDR3 DNA sequence: TGTGCCAGCAGCCCCGGACTAGCGGAGAACAATGAGCAGTTCTTC. This codes for CASSPGLAENNEQFF.

This clone is a singleton in its sample. V gene TRBV18 combines with J gene TRBJ1-5; TRBD1 might be the D (6 bases). Trimming removed 5 bases from V and 4 bases from J, with 9 bases in between. Germline lookup yields CDR1 KGHSH and CDR2 LQKENI. This CDR3 contains 13 residues. CDR3 sequence (DNA): TGTGCCAGCTCAGTCGACAGGAATCAGCCCCAGCATTTT. Translating it yields CASSVDRNQPQHF. The full variable domain, rest sourced from reference TRBV18 and TRBJ1-5, is NAGVMQNPRHLVRRRGQEARLRCSPMKGHSHVYWYRQLPEEGLKFMVYLQKENIIDESGMPKERFSAEFPKEGPSILRIQQVVRGDSAAYFCASSVDRNQPQHFGDGTRLSIL.

The chain employs TRBV6-4 and TRBJ1-2, with 9 bases aligning to TRBD1. Germline assignment: CDR1 MRHNA and CDR2 SNTAGT. The CDR3 runs to 18 residues. The trim removed 0 bases at V and 3 bases at J, leaving 11 bases unmatched. CDR3 coding DNA: TGTGCCAGCAGTGACTCGGCGGGGGCCGGGACAGGGTACTATGGCTACACCTTC. The encoded protein is CASSDSAGAGTGYYGYTF.

The chain recombines TRBV19 with TRBJ2-6; 10 nucleotides match TRBD1. The CDR3 extends over 17 amino acids. Losses at the gene ends were 3 bases for V and 4 bases for J; bases not matched to a gene: 6. Germline CDR1 and CDR2: LNHDA and SQIVND (reference sequence). In nucleotides, the CDR3 is TGTGCCAGTAGTATCGGGACAGGGGCCATCGGGGCCAACGTCCTGACTTTC. This codes for CASSIGTGAIGANVLTF.